A single sample gave rise to the 18 T cell receptor beta chains below, sequenced in a study of neurological immune-mediated disorders. TCRdb reprocessed the 5' RACE reads via MiXCR and lists one record per CDR3 protein. The sample consists of some 66,000 distinct CDR3 sequences, 4.5% of them appearing once. The sample consisted of PBMCs. These receptors were taken from a man younger than 45 with multiple sclerosis.

V and J are TRBV12-3 or TRBV12-4 and TRBJ2-7; tentatively, D is TRBD1 or TRBD2 (5 bases each). CDR3 size: 15 residues. V gave up 2 bases and J gave up 6 bases, with 17 bases separating them. The CDR3 region is CASSLLGNRGGEQYF. The CDR3 region has the DNA TGTGCCAGCAGTTTATTAGGGAACCGGGGCGGCGAGCAGTACTTC.

This clonotype was observed a handful of times. The V and J genes are TRBV5-1 and TRBJ2-3, with a possible D match to TRBD1 (5 bases). Germline V gives CDR1 SGHRS, CDR2 YFSETQ. Trimming took 5 bases from V and 1 from J, leaving 11 bases between them. This CDR3 contains 14 residues. The CDR3 sequence: CASSSQGGTDTQYF. CDR3 DNA sequence: TGCGCCAGCAGTTCCCAGGGTGGCACAGATACGCAGTATTTT.

This clonotype was counted many times. V gene TRBV20-1 combines with J gene TRBJ2-1; TRBD2 matches 10 bases. V lost 6 bases, J lost 2 bases, and 10 bases stayed unmatched. CDR3 size: 16 residues. Germline V gene data show CDR1 as DFQATT and CDR2 as SNEGSKA (reference sequence). The CDR3 bases are TGCAGTGCCCTCCGGCCGGGACTAGCGACCTACAATGAGCAGTTCTTC. Protein: CSALRPGLATYNEQFF.

This clonotype was seen ten or more times. V usage is TRBV5-1 and J usage is TRBJ1-2; 7 bases align to TRBD1. Germline V gene sequence: CDR1 SGHRS, CDR2 YFSETQ. The junction had 13 bases not matched to a gene; V was cut back by 4 bases and J by 4 bases. This CDR3 spans 16 amino acids. As DNA, the CDR3 is TGCGCCAGCAGCCCGGCCCCGCGACAGGGACCCTATGGCTACACCTTC. It is translated as CASSPAPRQGPYGYTF.

This clonotype was counted ten times or more. The rearrangement joins TRBV6-6 to TRBJ2-3, with a tentative D call TRBD2 (5 bases). CDR3 length: 13 residues. Trimming removed 7 bases from V and 3 bases from J, with 11 bases in between. Germline V gene sequence: CDR1 MNHNY, CDR2 SVGAGI (reference sequence). CDR3: CASTHTGTDTQYF. The CDR3 DNA is TGTGCCAGCACCCACACGGGAACAGATACGCAGTATTTT.

In its sample, this clonotype was seen many times. The chain joins TRBV3-1 to TRBJ1-2, with D uncertain. Trimming pared 4 bases from V and 4 bases from J, leaving 16 bases between. The CDR3 totals 15 residues. From germline, CDR1 is LGHDT and CDR2 YNNKEL (reference sequence). CDR3 sequence: CASSPDMSLGYGYTF. The CDR3 nucleotides are TGTGCCAGCAGCCCCGACATGAGCCTAGGCTATGGCTACACCTTC. The full variable domain, rest sourced from reference TRBV3-1 and TRBJ1-2, is DTAVSQTPKYLVTQMGNDKSIKCEQNLGHDTMYWYKQDSKKFLKIMFSYNNKELIINETVPNRFSPKSPDKAHLNLHINSLELGDSAVYFCASSPDMSLGYGYTFGSGTRLTVV.

Many counts were recorded for this clonotype. The CDR3 nucleotides read TGTGCCAGCAGCTTACGCCCCTTGGGAGAGCCCCAGCATTTT. Protein: CASSLRPLGEPQHF. The rearrangement links TRBV11-2 to TRBJ1-5; D ambiguous. V lost 2 bases, J lost 8 bases, and 13 bases lay in between. Germline CDR1 is SGHAT and CDR2 is FQNNGV. The CDR3 runs to 14 residues.

This clonotype was detected many times. This chain joins TRBV20-1 and TRBJ2-3, with 10 positions matching TRBD2. The length of the CDR3 is 14 residues. V lost 5 bases to trimming and J lost 1 base; unmatched junction nucleotides: 3. Germline V gene sequence: CDR1 DFQATT, CDR2 SNEGSKA (reference sequence). The DNA of the CDR3 is TGCAGTGCTCAGCGGGGGGGTGGCACAGATACGCAGTATTTT. Its translation is CSAQRGGGTDTQYF.

This clonotype was seen at least ten times. The chain recombines TRBV7-9 with TRBJ1-1; D unresolved. V lost 4 bases and J 8 bases, leaving 11 bases between the germline ends. This CDR3 has 12 residues. Germline CDR1 SEHNR, CDR2 FQNEAQ (reference sequence). CDR3 nucleotide sequence: TGTGCCAGCAGCTCCGAGGACGGCGAAGCTTTCTTT. It codes for CASSSEDGEAFF.

This clonotype was counted between two and nine times. The junction and the germline gene differ at one end; a read error may be behind it. The chain recombines TRBV7-9 with TRBJ1-5, with 8 bases matching TRBD1. This CDR3 has 14 residues. Germline CDR1 and CDR2: SEHNR and FQNEAQ (reference sequence). The CDR3 loop is CASSLSGGNQPQNF. The CDR3 DNA is TGTGCCAGCAGCTTATCAGGGGGCAATCAGCCCCAGAATTTT.

Many counts were recorded for this clonotype. The chain carries TRBV10-3 and TRBJ2-3; 9 bases map to TRBD2. Losses at the gene ends were 11 bases for V and 1 base for J; bases not matched to a gene: 16. Germline CDR1 is ENHRY and CDR2 is SYGVKD. The CDR3 loop spans 17 amino acids. Here the CDR3 reads CASRGGTSPTGTDTQYF. The CDR3 DNA reads TGTGCCTCCCGGGGTGGGACTAGCCCCACTGGCACAGATACGCAGTATTTT.

The V and J genes are TRBV5-1 and TRBJ2-3; the match to TRBD1 covers 11 bases. Germline CDR1 reads SGHRS; CDR2 reads YFSETQ. The V gene end was trimmed by 4 bases and the J gene end by 4 bases; junction bases not matched to a gene: 5. The CDR3 runs to 15 residues. The CDR3: CASSLGQGASDTQYF. The CDR3 nucleotides are TGCGCCAGCAGCCTCGGACAGGGGGCGTCAGATACGCAGTATTTT.

The rearrangement links TRBV24-1 to TRBJ1-4; TRBD1 might be the D (6 bases). Looked up from germline, CDR1 is KGHDR and CDR2 is SFDVKD. Trimming pared 4 bases from V and 12 bases from J, leaving 11 bases between. CDR3 length equals 12 residues. The chain's CDR3 is CATSEGGGELFF. CDR3 bases: TGTGCCACCAGTGAAGGGGGGGGTGAACTGTTTTTT.

This clonotype was counted ten times or more. The rearrangement links TRBV20-1 to TRBJ2-1; 14 positions match TRBD2. Germline trimming cut 6 bases from V and 9 bases from J; bases unmatched to any gene: 7. From germline, CDR1 is DFQATT and CDR2 SNEGSKA (reference sequence). The CDR3 sequence is 14 residues long. CDR3 DNA: TGCAGTGCCCCCGGGACTAGCGGGGGTGGTGAGCAGTTCTTC. This gives the protein CSAPGTSGGGEQFF.

This clonotype showed up many times. One end of the junction is discordant with germline, which a read error may explain. CDR3 residues: CASSSPGQRQNSPLNF. CDR3 nucleotides: TGTGCCAGCAGCTCCCCCGGACAGCGTCAGAATTCACCCCTCAACTTT. The chain employs TRBV7-9 and TRBJ1-6; D is perhaps TRBD1 (6 bases). Germline V gene sequence: CDR1 SEHNR, CDR2 FQNEAQ (reference sequence). CDR3 length: 16 residues.

This clonotype was counted at least ten times. The chain combines TRBV24-1 with TRBJ2-5; 8 positions agree with TRBD1. Losses at the gene ends were 3 bases for V and 2 bases for J; bases not matched to a gene: 7. The length of the CDR3 is 16 residues. Germline values: CDR1 KGHDR, CDR2 SFDVKD. The CDR3 sequence: CATSDTGTGQQETQYF. Written as DNA, the CDR3 is TGTGCCACCAGTGATACCGGGACAGGACAGCAAGAGACCCAGTACTTC.

A remark on this clonotype: Just one base apart from a much larger clone, this may be a read error. The chain combines TRBV7-8 with TRBJ2-1, with TRBD1 as a possible D gene (6 bases). The CDR3 consists of 12 residues. Germline CDR1 and CDR2: SGHVS and FQNEAQ. Trimming took 5 bases from V and 7 from J, leaving 9 bases between them. Here the CDR3 reads CASSTDRNEQFF. The DNA for the CDR3 is TGTGCCAGCAGCACTGACAGGAATGAGCAGTTCTTC.

This clonotype has ten or more counts. The chain links TRBV29-1 to TRBJ2-7; maybe TRBD1 (5 bases). CDR3 length: 13 amino acids. Germline CDR1 and CDR2: SQVTM and ANQGSEA. Trimming shortened V by 2 bases and J by 6 bases, and 14 bases separated the two germline ends. DNA for the CDR3: TGCAGCGTTGAAAGAGGCAGGGAAGGCGAGCAGTACTTC. Protein: CSVERGREGEQYF.